The 20 T cell receptor beta chains below were found in one sample sequenced in a study of low-dose radiotherapy and immunotherapy resistance in tumors. Indicated time point: after trial treatment. The sample's treatment: LDRT plus nivolumab, ipilimumab, low-dose cyclophosphamide and aspirin (RACIN trial). Gene-specific TRAV and TRBV primers were used for first-strand cDNA, covering alpha and beta chains. Over roughly 19 PCR cycles, TCRs were amplified from a constant-region primer and V-primer adapter. TCRdb re-analysed the reads in MiXCR, keeping a single row per CDR3 protein. The repertoire has more than 50,000 distinct CDR3 sequences, 20% to 25% of them found once; the top ten carry approximately 6.7%. The sequencing here drew on PBMCs, taken after low-dose radiotherapy plus immunotherapy. These receptor sequences come from a male donor with prostate cancer.

This clonotype was recorded many times. The chain employs TRBV2 and TRBJ2-5, with D tentatively TRBD1 or TRBD2 (5 bases each). The germline V and J ends were trimmed by 9 bases and 1 base, with 15 bases remaining between them. This CDR3 is built from 14 residues. Germline V gene data show CDR1 as SNHLY and CDR2 as FYNNEI. The CDR3 loop is CASGGRELQETQYF. The CDR3, as DNA: TGTGCCAGTGGAGGCAGGGAACTCCAAGAGACCCAGTACTTC.

This clonotype was recorded many times. The chain carries TRBV4-1 and TRBJ2-3, with D maybe TRBD2 (6 bases). Trimming took 6 bases from V and 0 from J, leaving 7 bases between them. The CDR3 sequence is 13 residues long. Germline-derived CDR1 and CDR2 are MGHRA and YSYEKL. CDR3 sequence: CASSGGSTDTQYF. The CDR3 DNA reads TGCGCCAGCAGTGGGGGGAGCACAGATACGCAGTATTTT.

This clonotype was detected many times. The chain carries TRBV6-2 or TRBV6-3 and TRBJ2-3, with TRBD2 as a possible D gene (6 bases). The V gene's germline CDR1 is MNHEY and CDR2 SVGEGT. There are 14 residues in the CDR3. Trimming left V 6 bases short and J 4 bases short, with 14 bases between. The CDR3 nucleotides are TGTGCCAGCAGCGCTACTACTAGCCCAGATACGCAGTATTTT. This sequence encodes CASSATTSPDTQYF.

There are many counts of this clonotype. The chain has TRBV30 and TRBJ2-1, with TRBD2 matching over 8 bases. Germline values: CDR1 GTSNPN, CDR2 SVGIG (reference sequence). The CDR3 sequence is 14 residues long. V lost 3 bases to trimming and J lost 4 bases; unmatched junction nucleotides: 5. CDR3 nucleotides: TGTGCCTGGAGGGTGCGGGAGGCGTACAATGAGCAGTTCTTC. Its translation is CAWRVREAYNEQFF.

This clonotype was observed many times. V and J are TRBV19 and TRBJ2-1, with 11 positions matching TRBD2. Germline assignment: CDR1 LNHDA and CDR2 SQIVND (reference sequence). The CDR3 contains 15 residues. The junction had 5 bases not matched to a gene; V was cut back by 10 bases and J by 0 bases. CDR3 bases: TGTGCCACGGGACTAGCGGATAGCTCCTACAATGAGCAGTTCTTC. This sequence encodes CATGLADSSYNEQFF.

This clonotype is a singleton in its sample. J is TRBJ2-2 and V is TRBV5-6, with D maybe TRBD2 (5 bases). The CDR3 runs to 13 residues. Trimming removed 4 bases from V and 2 bases from J, with 6 bases in between. The germline CDR1 and CDR2 sequences are SGHDT and YYEEEE. CDR3 protein: CASSGGNTGELFF. Written as DNA, the CDR3 is TGTGCCAGCAGCGGAGGAAACACCGGGGAGCTGTTTTTT.

This clonotype was observed at least ten times. The V gene is TRBV7-2, the J gene TRBJ1-5, with D possibly TRBD1 on 5 matching bases. The CDR3 consists of 13 residues. Germline V lookup: CDR1 SGHTA, CDR2 FQGNSA. The V end was cut by 5 bases, the J end by 1 base, with 6 bases between. The CDR3 DNA reads as TGTGCCAGCAGCGACAGAAGCAATCAGCCCCAGCATTTT. Translation gives CASSDRSNQPQHF.

This clonotype was counted once. This CDR3 reads CASRRTGTYGYTF. The DNA for the CDR3 is TGTGCCAGCAGGAGGACAGGGACCTATGGCTACACCTTC. The gene calls are TRBV28 and TRBJ1-2; 8 nucleotides line up with TRBD1. The CDR3 is 13 amino acids. CDR1 and CDR2 from the germline V gene are MDHEN and SYDVKM. V lost 6 bases to trimming and J lost 4 bases; unmatched junction nucleotides: 4.

Here the CDR3 DNA reads TGTGCCAGCAGCGTAGAGGGGAAGCTGTGTTTTTTT. It codes for CASSVEGKLCFF. V gene TRBV21-1 combines with J gene TRBJ2-2; the table assigns TRBD1, which was not confirmed against the DNA. TRBV21-1 is a pseudogene segment. This CDR3 has 12 amino acids.

This clonotype was picked up a small number of times. This chain uses TRBV4-2 with TRBJ2-7, with D perhaps matching TRBD2 (5 bases). This CDR3 has 15 residues. From germline, CDR1 is LGHNA and CDR2 YNFKEQ. Trimming removed 4 bases at V and 4 bases at J, with 17 bases between. The chain's CDR3 is CASSRIEARGYEQYF. CDR3 nucleotides: TGTGCCAGCAGCCGAATTGAGGCCCGGGGTTACGAGCAGTACTTC.

Ten or more counts support this clonotype. The rearrangement links TRBV10-3 to TRBJ2-5; 12 nucleotides line up with TRBD2. This CDR3 is 20 amino acids long. Trimming removed 0 bases from V and 1 base from J; junction bases left unmatched: 12. Germline V gene lookup returns CDR1 ENHRY and CDR2 SYGVKD. CDR3 coding DNA: TGTGCCATCAGTGAGTCGGCACTAGCGGGGGGTCGATTCCCCCAAGAGACCCAGTACTTC. The encoded protein is CAISESALAGGRFPQETQYF.

Ten or more counts support this clonotype. The rearrangement links TRBV3-1 to TRBJ2-7, with 8 bases aligning to TRBD2. The V gene's germline CDR1 is LGHDT and CDR2 YNNKEL (reference sequence). Unmatched junction bases numbered 10, after V lost 0 bases and J lost 3 bases. The CDR3 totals 17 residues. CDR3 DNA: TGTGCCAGCAGCCAAGATCAGTTGGCTAGCGGGTTCTACGAGCAGTACTTC. It yields the protein CASSQDQLASGFYEQYF.

The chain combines TRBV11-2 with TRBJ2-7, with D perhaps given as TRBD1 or TRBD2 (5 bases each). Germline V gene sequence: CDR1 SGHAT, CDR2 FQNNGV. The CDR3 spans 15 residues. Trimming removed 6 bases from V and 0 bases from J, with 15 bases in between. CDR3 amino acids: CASRNVPGSSYEQYF. CDR3 DNA sequence: TGTGCCAGCAGGAACGTCCCAGGGAGCTCCTACGAGCAGTACTTC. Full variable domain (rest looked up from reference TRBV11-2 and TRBJ2-7): EAGVAQSPRYKIIEKRQSVAFWCNPISGHATLYWYQQILGQGPKLLIQFQNNGVVDDSQLPKDRFSAERLKGVDSTLKIQPAKLEDSAVYLCASRNVPGSSYEQYFGPGTRLTVT.

This clonotype was counted many times. The chain joins TRBV23-1 to TRBJ1-4; 7 bases are shared with TRBD1. TRBV23-1 is designated an ORF whose function remains uncertain. Losses at the gene ends were 7 bases for V and 5 bases for J; bases not matched to a gene: 10. The CDR3 spans 15 residues. The chain's CDR3 is CASTPSGRGNEKLFF. CDR3 DNA: TGCGCCAGCACCCCTTCGGGCAGGGGGAATGAAAAACTGTTTTTT.

Only a few counts were recorded for this clonotype. The DNA is left out, because the CDR3 cannot be placed on it with certainty; the CDR3 is given as TCRdb lists it. The rearrangement joins TRBV23-1 to TRBJ1-4; TRBD1, the table's D call, lacks a check against the DNA. TRBV23-1 is reported as an ORF; its role is uncertain. Ends included, the CDR3 has 16 residues. The CDR3 reads CASSQSFRASRKTVFF.

This clonotype was seen ten or more times. This chain connects TRBV5-1 to TRBJ2-1; a weak D match, TRBD1 (6 bases). The germline gives CDR1 SGHRS, CDR2 YFSETQ. This CDR3 is 15 amino acids long. The V end lost 5 bases, the J end lost 0 bases, and 12 bases lay between the germline ends. CDR3 in DNA: TGCGCCAGCAGGGAACAGGGACCCTCCTACAATGAGCAGTTCTTC. Translating it yields CASREQGPSYNEQFF.

This clonotype was detected only a few times. J is TRBJ2-1 and V is TRBV28; maybe TRBD1 (6 bases). Germline V lookup: CDR1 MDHEN, CDR2 SYDVKM. This CDR3 spans 12 amino acids. The germline V and J ends were trimmed by 8 bases and 8 bases, with 13 bases remaining between them. The CDR3 is CASRQGSYEQFF. DNA for the CDR3: TGTGCCAGCCGCCAGGGGAGCTATGAGCAGTTCTTC.

J is TRBJ2-7 and V is TRBV25-1, with D possibly matching TRBD1 (5 bases). The CDR3 extends over 13 amino acids. CDR1 and CDR2 from the germline V gene are MGHDK and SYGVNS. V dropped 4 bases and J dropped 2 bases, with 9 bases sitting between them. The CDR3 here is CASSVVQAYEQYF. The CDR3 region has the DNA TGTGCCAGCAGTGTGGTACAGGCCTACGAGCAGTACTTC.

This clonotype was counted many times. The chain carries TRBV6-2 or TRBV6-3 and TRBJ2-1; D ambiguous. The CDR3 length is 12 residues. Germline CDR1 is MNHEY and CDR2 is SVGEGT. The germline V and J ends were trimmed by 6 bases and 10 bases, with 13 bases remaining between them. The CDR3 here is CASSPQSVEQFF. The DNA for the CDR3 is TGTGCCAGCAGCCCTCAATCGGTCGAGCAGTTCTTC.

In regard to this clonotype: This likely stems from a read error, as it lies one base from a far larger clone. The chain has TRBV10-3 and TRBJ2-3, with D possibly being TRBD1 (6 bases). TRBJ2-7 explains the end of the DNA better; the J call may be wrong. This CDR3 is built from 17 residues. From germline, CDR1 is ENHRY and CDR2 SYGVKD. CDR3 in amino acids: CAISESSRGHSYNEQYF. DNA of the CDR3: TGTGCCATCAGTGAGTCGAGTCGGGGACACTCCTACAATGAGCAGTACTTC.